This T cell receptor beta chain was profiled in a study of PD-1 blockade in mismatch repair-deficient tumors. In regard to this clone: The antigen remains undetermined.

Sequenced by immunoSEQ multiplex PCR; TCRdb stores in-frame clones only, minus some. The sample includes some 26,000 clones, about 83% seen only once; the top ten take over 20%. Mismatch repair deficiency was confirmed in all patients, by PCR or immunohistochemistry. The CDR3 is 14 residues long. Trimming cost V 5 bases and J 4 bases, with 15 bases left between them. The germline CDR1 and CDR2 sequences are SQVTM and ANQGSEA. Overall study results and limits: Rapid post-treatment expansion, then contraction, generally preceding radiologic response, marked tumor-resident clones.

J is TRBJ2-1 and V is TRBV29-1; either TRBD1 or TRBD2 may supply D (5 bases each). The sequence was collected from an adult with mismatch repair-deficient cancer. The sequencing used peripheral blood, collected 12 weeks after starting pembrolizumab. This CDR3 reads CSVRGEHSYNEQFF. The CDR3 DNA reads TGCAGCGTTCGGGGCGAGCACAGTTACAATGAGCAGTTCTTC.